The 3 T cell receptor beta chains below come from one sample, sequenced in a study of long-term antiretroviral therapy in people with HIV. Researchers ran immunoSEQ v3.0 at survey level. Method: immunoSEQ multiplex PCR; TCRdb's copy keeps in-frame clones and lacks some. The data hold tens of thousands of clones, with around 86% observed a single time. Source: unsorted PBMCs, taken 2.9 years after starting antiretroviral therapy. The receptors stem from a man in his fifties with HIV.

J is TRBJ1-1 and V is TRBV6-6; D not certain. Germline lookup yields CDR1 MNHNY and CDR2 SVGAGI (reference sequence). Trimming left V 6 bases short and J 1 base short, with 12 bases between. The CDR3 has 14 residues. DNA for the CDR3: TGTGCCAGCAGATTGGGCGGGCCGAACACTGAAGCTTTCTTT. This translates into CASRLGGPNTEAFF.

The CDR3 loop reads CASSQDGRGQEKLFF. The CDR3 nucleotides are TGCGCCAGCAGCCAAGATGGCAGGGGTCAAGAAAAACTGTTTTTT. V and J are TRBV4-1 and TRBJ1-4; D possibly corresponds to TRBD1 (6 bases). This CDR3 has 15 amino acids. Trimming left V 0 bases short and J 8 bases short, with 13 bases between. Germline CDR1 is MGHRA and CDR2 is YSYEKL.

This chain uses TRBV28 with TRBJ1-1; no reliable D call. The CDR3 runs to 12 residues. Germline assignment: CDR1 MDHEN and CDR2 SYDVKM. The ends were cut back, 3 bases at V and 11 bases at J, with 13 bases in the middle. The CDR3 reads CASSLASRDAFF. CDR3 nucleotide sequence: TGTGCCAGCAGTTTGGCATCCCGCGACGCTTTCTTT.